This entry is about one T cell receptor beta chain. This clonotype was counted many times. The antigen it recognizes is unknown. One base away there is no much larger clone; base qualities are not given. Starting from about 400 ng RNA, TCR libraries were constructed with the Immunoverse kit using molecular barcoded adaptors that cover the alpha/delta and beta/gamma chains. TCR library preparation was performed with the same RNA that was used for transcriptome sequencing. Sequencing of the TCR libraries was done on an Illumina HiSeq 4000 with 2 x 150 cycles. On the study's bioinformatics: Using MiXCR, which included quality filtering and error correction, TCR reads were aligned to human V, D, J and C references and then assembled into CDR3 clonotypes. The tcR package in R was used for analysis of clonotype counts and gene usage diversity. Raw mapping reads were checked after the RNA-seq reads had been mapped by STAR aligner version 2.5.3a onto the human GRCh37 genome. To test how sequencing depth affected the clonotypes detected, IR-seq fastq files were randomly downsampled with Seqtk 1.3. Starting from the raw public reads, TCRdb applied fastp trimming at Q25, assembled clones with MiXCR and retained in-frame beta chains. Entries that share a CDR3 protein sequence are merged under the most common genes and DNA. TCRdb's processing, not the authors', yielded these V and J calls. The sample has 40,000 or so distinct CDR3 sequences on record, less than 15% of them singletons. The biggest ten clones account for more than 15% of the sample.

This sample is drawn from a study of read filtering for tumor transcriptome and immune sequencing (dated by TCRdb to about 2020). Notes on the research overall: The cohort was composed of 17 male and 13 to 15 female patients, with a mean age of approximately 62 years and an age range of about 47 to 85. TCR-region mapped reads per sample ranged from about 4.05 to 11 million with IR-seq versus only roughly 75 to 1273 with RNA-seq. As a main aim, a read-filtering strategy for immune repertoire data was addressed, with the specific question being whether clonotypes supported by a single read should be removed. By revised international staging, roughly 8 patients were R-ISS I, approximately 15 were R-ISS II and over 5 were R-ISS III. After DNase treatment, whole-transcriptome libraries were prepared using the TruSeq RNA Access Library Prep Kit. Using the same bone marrow samples, the study compared TCR repertoires obtained by targeted immune repertoire sequencing with those obtained by bulk whole-transcriptome sequencing. General study outcomes and caveats: Rather than purified T cells, the sorted CD138-negative fraction was a mixed bone marrow immune population. Single-read clonotypes made up about 87% of clonotypes but roughly 3.2% of total reads in IR-seq, and under 75% of clonotypes and approximately 42% of reads in RNA-seq. Removing single-read clonotypes increased the correlation between IR-seq and RNA-seq shared clonotype proportions. Compared with RNA-seq, IR-seq captured clonotypes at much greater depth and more reliably, and a smaller IR-seq throughput was enough to identify most of the shared clonotypes.

CDR1 is given as SNHLY and CDR2 as FYNNEI, both from the germline V gene. Spanning cysteine to phenylalanine, the CDR3 consists of 13 amino acids. CDR3 DNA is the only sequence kept; it has 39 bases, read in frame from the first base. The V end loses 10 bases and the J end loses 8 bases, and a stretch of 15 bases separates them. Every patient had bone marrow sampled at the time of active disease. Isolation of bone marrow mononuclear cells was performed by Ficoll-Hypaque density gradient centrifugation. Myeloma plasma cells were removed and CD138-negative cells were obtained by negative selection following labeling with CD138 magnetic microbeads on a MACS separator. The purity of the isolated cells was checked by flow cytometry with CD138 antibodies on an Attune NxT. Total RNA was extracted using TRIzol reagent and was quantified on a NanoDrop spectrophotometer. For each patient, the CD138-negative bone marrow sample underwent paired RNA-seq and IR-seq.

The sequence is built from TRBV2 and TRBJ1-6; a tentative D call is TRBD1 (6 bases match). Sequencing was performed on a population of CD138-negative cells sorted from bone marrow. What the cell subset or site label conveys for this sample: bone marrow mononuclear cells depleted of CD138+ plasma/myeloma cells by negative magnetic selection. The sequence came from a donor aged 40 or older with multiple myeloma. The CDR3: CATQRGADSPLHF. The sequenced DNA is TGTGCCACACAACGGGGGGCGGATTCACCCCTCCACTTT. With the rest looked up from the reference TRBV2 and TRBJ1-6 genes rather than sequenced, the full variable domain is EPEVTQTPSHQVTQMGQEVILRCVPISNHLYFYWYRQILGQKVEFLVSFYNNEISEKSEIFDDQFSVERPDGSNFTLKIRSTKLEDSAMYFCATQRGADSPLHFGNGTRLTVT.